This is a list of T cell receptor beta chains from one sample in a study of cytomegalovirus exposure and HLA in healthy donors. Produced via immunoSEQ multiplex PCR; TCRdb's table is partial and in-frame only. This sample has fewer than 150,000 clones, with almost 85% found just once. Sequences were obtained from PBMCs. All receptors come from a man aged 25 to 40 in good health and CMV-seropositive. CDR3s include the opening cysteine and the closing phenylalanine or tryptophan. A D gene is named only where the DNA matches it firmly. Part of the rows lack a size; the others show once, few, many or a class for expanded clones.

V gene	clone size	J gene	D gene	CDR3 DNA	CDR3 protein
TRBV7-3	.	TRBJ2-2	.	TGTGCCAGCAGCCTGTTCACCGGGGAGCTGTTTTTT	CASSLFTGELFF
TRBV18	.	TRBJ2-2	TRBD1	TGTGCCAGCTCACCACCCGGGACAGGGGGAACCGGGGAGCTGTTTTTT	CASSPPGTGGTGELFF
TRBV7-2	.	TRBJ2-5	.	TGTGCCAGCAGCTTAGCCTCCCGGGAGACCCAGTACTTC	CASSLASRETQYF
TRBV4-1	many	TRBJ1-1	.	TGCGCCAGCAGGGGGCCGACAGTGAACACTGAAGCTTTCTTT	CASRGPTVNTEAFF
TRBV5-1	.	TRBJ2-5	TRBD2	TGCGCCAGCACTAGCGGGAGTGCAGAGACCCAGTACTTC	CASTSGSAETQYF
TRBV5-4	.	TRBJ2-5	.	TGTGCCAGCAGCTTCGGAGGGGAAGAGACCCAGTACTTC	CASSFGGEETQYF
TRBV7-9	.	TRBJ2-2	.	TGTGCCAGCAGCTTTACAGGGCCGAACACCGGGGAGCTGTTTTTT	CASSFTGPNTGELFF
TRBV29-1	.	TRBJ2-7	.	TGCAGCGTTGGGGAACGGGGGGAGCAGTACTTC	CSVGERGEQYF
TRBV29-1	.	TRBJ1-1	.	TGCAGCGTTGTCACGGGTGTGTGGACTGAAGCTTTCTTT	CSVVTGVWTEAFF
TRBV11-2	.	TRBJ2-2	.	TGTGCCAGCAGCCCTACAGGGAAGAACACCGGGGAGCTGTTTTTT	CASSPTGKNTGELFF
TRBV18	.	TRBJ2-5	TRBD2	TGTGCCAGCTCACCACTTCAGCTAGCGGGGGGGCAAGAGACCCAGTACTTC	CASSPLQLAGGQETQYF
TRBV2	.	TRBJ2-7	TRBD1	TGTGCCAGCAGTGATGGACAGGGTGTTCGCTACGAGCAGTACTTC	CASSDGQGVRYEQYF